These T cell receptor beta chains were read from a single sample in a study of cytomegalovirus exposure and HLA in healthy donors. Sequenced by immunoSEQ multiplex PCR; TCRdb stores in-frame clones only, minus some. Of 150,000 or so clones detected, 85% appear once; the ten largest clones hold less than 2.5%. Sample: PBMCs. These receptor sequences come from a young woman in good health and CMV-seronegative. Each CDR3 is given with its conserved first and last residue. The order of the fields is D gene, V gene, J gene, clone size, CDR3 DNA, CDR3 protein. The D gene is left open where the match is weak. Clone sizes are given selectively: once, few, many, or a class where the clone is expanded.

NA,TRBV5-1,TRBJ1-6,few,TGCGCCAGCAGCTTGCGTCCTTTCCATTCACCCCTCCACTTT,CASSLRPFHSPLHF
TRBD2,TRBV28,TRBJ2-1,NA,TGTGCCAGCAGTTTATTTAGCGGGAGTAGGAATGAGCAGTTCTTC,CASSLFSGSRNEQFF
NA,TRBV28,TRBJ2-7,NA,TGTGCCAGCAGTTGGCGGGTGGCCCCCTACGAGCAGTACTTC,CASSWRVAPYEQYF
TRBD1,TRBV5-1,TRBJ2-7,NA,TGCGCCAGCAGCAGGACGAGGGCAGGGGGAAACTACGAGCAGTACTTC,CASSRTRAGGNYEQYF
TRBD2,TRBV5-5,TRBJ2-7,NA,TGTGCCAGCAGCCCTTCAGGGGAAAGCGGGAGGGGCGAGCAGTACTTC,CASSPSGESGRGEQYF
NA,TRBV4-1,TRBJ1-4,NA,TGCGCCAGCAGCGGAGGGCGGGGGGGCTCTGAAAAACTGTTTTTT,CASSGGRGGSEKLFF
NA,TRBV7-3,TRBJ2-5,NA,TGTGCCAGCAGCCCTTCGAGGGATGAAGAGACCCAGTACTTC,CASSPSRDEETQYF
NA,TRBV7-2,TRBJ1-4,NA,TGTGCCAGCAGCTTAGGGTCCGGGGGTAATGAAAAACTGTTTTTT,CASSLGSGGNEKLFF
TRBD2,TRBV30,TRBJ2-3,NA,TGTGCCTGGACCCCAGGGCTAGCGGGAGGATTGGATACGCAGTATTTT,CAWTPGLAGGLDTQYF
TRBD2,TRBV7-2,TRBJ2-3,NA,TGTGCCAGCAGCTTGCCCCTCCGGGGGGGGAGAGAGGATACGCAGTATTTT,CASSLPLRGGREDTQYF
TRBD2,TRBV2,TRBJ2-5,NA,TGTGCCAGCAGCAGAGGACTAGCGGGGGGACAAGAGACCCAGTACTTC,CASSRGLAGGQETQYF
NA,TRBV10-3,TRBJ2-7,NA,TGTGCCATCAGTGAGGTCAGTTTTGGCGAGCAGTACTTC,CAISEVSFGEQYF
NA,TRBV15,TRBJ2-7,NA,TGTGCCACCAGGGAAGCCGGGGGAACCTACGAGCAGTACTTC,CATREAGGTYEQYF
TRBD1,TRBV5-4,TRBJ1-1,once,TGTGCCAGCAGTCGCGACAGGGGTACCGTGAACACTGAAGCTTTCTTT,CASSRDRGTVNTEAFF
TRBD1,TRBV6-5,TRBJ2-7,NA,TGTGCCAGCAGTTACTCATGGACAGGGGGCAGCGAGCAGTACTTC,CASSYSWTGGSEQYF
NA,TRBV19,TRBJ2-7,once,TGTGCCAGTCGTTTCGCAGGGGCAGGGGAGCAGTACTTC,CASRFAGAGEQYF
NA,TRBV6-6,TRBJ2-5,NA,TGTGCCAGCAGTTGGGGGCGGGGGCAAGAGACCCAGTACTTC,CASSWGRGQETQYF
NA,TRBV14,TRBJ2-3,NA,TGTGCCAGCAGCCAAATTCGAACGGGGCAGTATTTT,CASSQIRTGQYF
TRBD2,TRBV11-2,TRBJ2-5,few,TGTGCCAGCAGCCAGGCCCGCGGGGGAGAGACCCAGTACTTC,CASSQARGGETQYF
NA,TRBV10-3,TRBJ2-7,few,TGTGCCATTAGGGGACAGGGGGGACTAGCGACTACCTACGAGCAGTACTTC,CAIRGQGGLATTYEQYF
NA,TRBV10-3,TRBJ2-7,once,TGTGCCATCACAGGGGCCCGGTTGCTGGGCTCCTACGAGCAGTACTTC,CAITGARLLGSYEQYF
TRBD2,TRBV6-5,TRBJ2-1,NA,TGTGCCACCGGGAGGGGCGGTGAGCAGTTCTTC,CATGRGGEQFF
NA,TRBV4-1,TRBJ1-4,NA,TGCGCCAGCAGCCAAGTGGTTGGGCCTGCAACTAATGAAAAACTGTTTTTT,CASSQVVGPATNEKLFF
TRBD2,TRBV25-1,TRBJ2-5,once,TGTGCCAGCAGTCGCCAAGCGGGGGTGGGAGAGACCCAGTACTTC,CASSRQAGVGETQYF
NA,TRBV2,TRBJ2-1,NA,TGTGCCAGCACAAGAGAGGGAAGCTCCTACAATGAGCAGTTCTTC,CASTREGSSYNEQFF
TRBD1,TRBV7-2,TRBJ1-1,NA,TGTGCCAGCAGCCCGGAACAGGGGGTGAACACTGAAGCTTTCTTT,CASSPEQGVNTEAFF
TRBD2,TRBV18,TRBJ2-1,NA,TGTGCCAGCTCACCAATCCTCAGGCTCCTAGCGGGAGAGTACAATGAGCAGTTCTTC,CASSPILRLLAGEYNEQFF
TRBD1,TRBV6-1,TRBJ1-6,NA,TGTGCCAGCAGTCGGGACAGGCCGCCCGGTTCACCCCTCCACTTT,CASSRDRPPGSPLHF
TRBD2,TRBV5-4,TRBJ2-7,NA,TGTGCCAGCAGCTTGTCGGCTAGCGGGGAGGACGAGCAGTACTTC,CASSLSASGEDEQYF
NA,TRBV2,TRBJ1-3,NA,TGTGCCAGCAGTGAACAGGGGTCCCCCTCTGGAAACACCATATATTTT,CASSEQGSPSGNTIYF
TRBD1,TRBV27,TRBJ2-1,NA,TGTGCCAGCAGGCCCGCAGGGGGTTGGCTCGGTGAGCAGTTCTTC,CASRPAGGWLGEQFF
TRBD1,TRBV7-9,TRBJ1-3,NA,TGTGCCAGCAGCGGAGGGACAGGGAGGGGAAACACCATATATTTT,CASSGGTGRGNTIYF
NA,TRBV18,TRBJ1-4,NA,TGTGCCAGCTCAAGGACAGCCGCGAATGAAAAACTGTTTTTT,CASSRTAANEKLFF
NA,TRBV28,TRBJ2-7,NA,TGTGCTCAGCGTGAGGCCAGGGCCCACGAGCAGTACTTC,CAQREARAHEQYF
NA,TRBV5-1,TRBJ2-3,NA,TGCGCCAGCAGCTTGGGAGGTCTAGGAAGCACAGATACGCAGTATTTT,CASSLGGLGSTDTQYF
TRBD2,TRBV4-1,TRBJ2-7,once,TGCGCCAGCAGCCAAGTCGGTCTGGGAGGGGACGAGCAGTACTTC,CASSQVGLGGDEQYF
NA,TRBV4-1,TRBJ2-3,NA,TGCGCCAGCAGCCAAGGGATTCAGGGAAACCCAGATACGCAGTATTTT,CASSQGIQGNPDTQYF
TRBD1,TRBV6-5,TRBJ1-5,NA,TGTGCCAGCAGACAGGGGGCACGAAATCAGCCCCAGCATTTT,CASRQGARNQPQHF
NA,TRBV27,TRBJ1-1,NA,TGTGCCAGCAGTTCCATTGACGGGGACACTGAAGCTTTCTTT,CASSSIDGDTEAFF
NA,TRBV5-1,TRBJ1-2,NA,TGCGCCAGCAGGTTGGGTATGGACAGCGGTGGCTACACCTTC,CASRLGMDSGGYTF
NA,TRBV28,TRBJ1-3,NA,TGTGCCAGCAGTCAAGCCCCAGGTTCTGGAAACACCATATATTTT,CASSQAPGSGNTIYF
TRBD1,TRBV9,TRBJ1-4,NA,TGTGCCAGCAGCGCCTTGGGGGGACAGTATGAAAAACTGTTTTTT,CASSALGGQYEKLFF
NA,TRBV7-8,TRBJ2-7,few,TGTGCCAGCAGCTTAGCGCGGGGTCCCTACGAGCAGTACTTC,CASSLARGPYEQYF
NA,TRBV5-4,TRBJ2-7,few,TGTGCCAGCAGCTCCCCGACCAGGGCCTACGAGCAGTACTTC,CASSSPTRAYEQYF
NA,TRBV5-4,TRBJ1-2,NA,TGTGCCAGCAGCATAGTGGGGGGCGGGAGCGTTGGCTACACCTTC,CASSIVGGGSVGYTF
NA,TRBV12-1,TRBJ2-7,NA,TGTGCCAGCAGCTCCCCCGGACAGAGGAGCTCCTACGAGCAGTACTTC,CASSSPGQRSSYEQYF